The 21 T cell receptor beta chains given below trace back to one sample, sequenced in a study of radiotherapy plus CTLA-4 blockade in lung cancer. Sequencing used immunoSEQ multiplex PCR; TCRdb keeps in-frame clones, though not all of them. The sample has about 28,000 clones, roughly 80% seen once; the top ten hold 6.5% to 9%. The specimen comprised peripheral blood, sampled from a patient treated with radiotherapy plus ipilimumab. All receptors derive from a human donor with non-small cell lung cancer who had stable disease on radiotherapy plus ipilimumab.

The chain links TRBV27 to TRBJ2-3, with D perhaps TRBD2 (6 bases). Germline assignment: CDR1 MNHEY and CDR2 SMNVEV (reference sequence). Trimming stripped 6 bases from V and 6 bases from J, with 10 bases between. CDR3 length: 12 residues. CDR3 nucleotides: TGTGCCAGCAGCCCCCGGGGGGATACGCAGTATTTT. This gives the protein CASSPRGDTQYF.

The rearrangement joins TRBV6-1 to TRBJ1-2; 8 positions match TRBD1. Germline values: CDR1 MNHNS, CDR2 SASEGT. Trimming at V came to 6 bases and at J to 4 bases, leaving 7 bases not matched to a gene. The CDR3 spans 14 residues. The CDR3 sequence is CASSIQGGGYGYTF. The CDR3 DNA sequence: TGTGCCAGCAGCATACAGGGGGGAGGCTATGGCTACACCTTC.

This chain connects TRBV13 to TRBJ2-1; 10 bases are shared with TRBD2. Unmatched junction bases numbered 12, after V lost 5 bases and J lost 8 bases. CDR1 is PRHDT, CDR2 FYEKMQ, per germline (reference sequence). The CDR3 is made up of 16 amino acids. CDR3 loop: CASSASAGGKVDEQFF. CDR3 coding DNA: TGTGCCAGCAGCGCTTCAGCGGGGGGGAAAGTCGATGAGCAGTTCTTC. The full variable domain, completed using reference TRBV13 and TRBJ2-1, is AAGVIQSPRHLIKEKRETATLKCYPIPRHDTVYWYQQGPGQDPQFLISFYEKMQSDKGSIPDRFSAQQFSDYHSELNMSSLELGDSALYFCASSASAGGKVDEQFFGPGTRLTVL.

This clone was counted a few times. The chain recombines TRBV14 with TRBJ1-6, with 7 bases aligning to TRBD1. The CDR3 is made up of 14 amino acids. Unmatched junction bases numbered 4, after V lost 1 base and J lost 10 bases. Germline assignment: CDR1 SGHDN and CDR2 FVKESK. The CDR3 is CASSQVQGGSPLHF. DNA for the CDR3: TGTGCCAGCAGCCAAGTCCAGGGGGGATCACCCCTCCACTTT.

The J gene is TRBJ1-6, the V gene TRBV27; 9 bases are a match to TRBD1. After removal of 6 bases from V and 10 bases from J, the junction contained 7 bases not matched to a gene. The CDR3 is 14 amino acids. Germline loops: CDR1 MNHEY, CDR2 SMNVEV (reference sequence). The CDR3 nucleotides read TGTGCCAGCAGAGAACAGGGGGCCAACTCACCCCTCCACTTT. Protein sequence: CASREQGANSPLHF.

This clone was detected only once. The chain combines TRBV5-1 with TRBJ1-4; 8 bases line up with TRBD1. J gave up 8 bases and V 4 bases, and 10 bases lay outside the gene matches. This CDR3 is 15 amino acids long. CDR1 is SGHRS, CDR2 YFSETQ, per germline. The CDR3 coding sequence is TGCGCCAGCAGCGACCGGACAGGGATCGGCGAAAAACTGTTTTTT. Protein: CASSDRTGIGEKLFF.

This clone was observed a handful of times. This sequence joins TRBV6-1 and TRBJ2-1, with 9 bases aligning to TRBD1. Germline-derived CDR1 and CDR2 are MNHNS and SASEGT. V trimming: 5 bases; J trimming: 6 bases; junction bases outside the gene matches: 8. The CDR3 is 15 residues long. Here the CDR3 reads CASSPTQGASNEQFF. CDR3 bases: TGTGCCAGCAGTCCTACACAGGGGGCCTCCAATGAGCAGTTCTTC.

This chain joins TRBV7-2 and TRBJ1-1; perhaps TRBD1 as D (5 bases). The CDR3 contains 14 residues. Trimming left V 4 bases short and J 2 bases short, with 11 bases between. CDR1 and CDR2 (germline): SGHTA, FQGNSA. The CDR3, as DNA: TGTGCCAGCAGCTCCGGGGGAACCAACACTGAAGCTTTCTTT. It specifies CASSSGGTNTEAFF.

J is TRBJ1-1 and V is TRBV27; D might be TRBD1 (5 bases). Trimming left V 5 bases short and J 4 bases short, with 20 bases between. The germline V gene encodes CDR1 MNHEY and CDR2 SMNVEV (reference sequence). This CDR3 is 16 amino acids long. CDR3 amino acids: CASSPRARGFGTEAFF. CDR3 nucleotides: TGTGCCAGCAGTCCGCGGGCCCGGGGGTTCGGCACTGAAGCTTTCTTT.

The genes are TRBV10-2 and TRBJ1-1, with TRBD1 matching over 7 bases. J was trimmed by 6 bases and V by 3 bases; bases with no gene match: 13. The CDR3 runs to 16 residues. In germline, CDR1 is WSHSY, CDR2 SAAADI. The CDR3 is CASSDYFQGGRPEAFF. The CDR3 bases are TGCGCCAGCAGTGATTATTTTCAGGGGGGAAGGCCTGAAGCTTTCTTT.

The CDR3 spells CASSAIGLAGTQYF. As DNA, the CDR3 is TGTGCCAGCAGCGCTATTGGACTAGCGGGGACCCAGTACTTC. The chain employs TRBV5-4 and TRBJ2-5; 11 bases are a match to TRBD2. The V gene end was trimmed by 4 bases and the J gene end by 7 bases; junction bases not matched to a gene: 6. The CDR3 loop spans 14 amino acids. The germline CDR1 and CDR2 sequences are SGHNT and YYREEE (reference sequence).

Here the CDR3 DNA reads TGTGCCAGCAGCGTAGTAGCAGGGATGAACACTGAAGCTTTCTTT. Its translation: CASSVVAGMNTEAFF. The chain joins TRBV9 to TRBJ1-1, with D perhaps matching TRBD1 (5 bases). The CDR3 contains 15 residues. The V gene lost 0 bases and the J gene lost 0 bases, with 9 bases spanning the gap. CDR1 and CDR2 from the germline V gene are SGDLS and YYNGEE.

V and J are TRBV12-2 and TRBJ1-6. TRBV12-2 is described as a pseudogene. This CDR3 spans 15 amino acids. This CDR3 reads CASRFRPGNNSPLHF. CDR3 nucleotides: TGTGCAAGTCGCTTTCGACCCGGTAACAATTCACCCCTCCACTTT.

The V call is TRBV30, the J call TRBJ2-5; possibly TRBD1 for D (5 bases). The CDR3 contains 14 residues. V was shortened by 4 bases and J by 4 bases, with 16 bases between the two germline ends. Germline values: CDR1 GTSNPN, CDR2 SVGIG (reference sequence). CDR3 DNA sequence: TGTGCCTGGACCGGTTTTAGGGGATCAGAGACCCAGTACTTC. It specifies CAWTGFRGSETQYF.

This clone was observed a handful of times. The V gene is TRBV29-1, the J gene TRBJ1-2; D unclear. The CDR3 has 11 residues. V gave up 8 bases and J gave up 2 bases, with 9 bases separating them. From germline, CDR1 is SQVTM and CDR2 ANQGSEA. Here the CDR3 DNA reads TGCAGCTCCGAGGAGAACTATGGCTACACCTTC. Amino acid sequence: CSSEENYGYTF.

CDR3 DNA sequence: TGCGCCAGCAGCATGGCCCTTAGGACGCTCGCGAACACCGGGGAGCTGTTTTTT. This codes for CASSMALRTLANTGELFF. The V gene is TRBV5-1, the J gene TRBJ2-2; no reliable D call. The CDR3 has 18 amino acids. Germline CDR1 and CDR2: SGHRS and YFSETQ. Trimming shortened V by 4 bases and J by 0 bases, and 19 bases separated the two germline ends.

The chain links TRBV5-1 to TRBJ1-5; D may be TRBD1 (5 bases). Trimming stripped 3 bases from V and 1 base from J, with 8 bases between. The germline gives CDR1 SGHRS, CDR2 YFSETQ. The CDR3 sequence is 14 residues long. The CDR3 region has the DNA TGCGCCAGCAGCTGGGGACCCAGCAATCAGCCCCAGCATTTT. It is translated as CASSWGPSNQPQHF.

CDR3 sequence (DNA): TGCAGCGTTGAAGGTAGGATGGGCTCCTACAATGAGCAGTTCTTC. It yields the protein CSVEGRMGSYNEQFF. The chain employs TRBV29-1 and TRBJ2-1; no clear D gene. CDR3 length equals 15 residues. V lost 1 base and J 0 bases, leaving 10 bases between the germline ends. Germline V gene lookup returns CDR1 SQVTM and CDR2 ANQGSEA.

The gene calls are TRBV27 and TRBJ1-1; 7 bases align to TRBD1. J was trimmed by 7 bases and V by 5 bases; bases with no gene match: 4. From germline, CDR1 is MNHEY and CDR2 SMNVEV (reference sequence). This CDR3 has 12 residues. The CDR3 loop reads CASSHRGGEAFF. CDR3 bases: TGTGCCAGCAGTCACAGGGGAGGTGAAGCTTTCTTT.

This sequence joins TRBV2 and TRBJ1-5; D possibly corresponds to TRBD1 (6 bases). Germline CDR1 reads SNHLY; CDR2 reads FYNNEI. This CDR3 has 15 amino acids. The V end was cut by 6 bases, the J end by 5 bases, with 17 bases between. CDR3 region: CASSRTGLHDQPQHF. CDR3 coding DNA: TGTGCCAGCAGCCGAACAGGGTTGCACGATCAGCCCCAGCATTTT.

In its sample, this clone was seen once. J is TRBJ1-1 and V is TRBV10-1, with 12 bases matching TRBD1. The CDR3 sequence is 14 residues long. J gave up 5 bases and V 5 bases, and 3 bases lay outside the gene matches. Germline CDR1 is WNHNN and CDR2 is SYGVQD (reference sequence). Here the CDR3 reads CASSKGQGATEAFF. As DNA, the CDR3 is TGCGCCAGCAGTAAGGGACAGGGGGCAACTGAAGCTTTCTTT.